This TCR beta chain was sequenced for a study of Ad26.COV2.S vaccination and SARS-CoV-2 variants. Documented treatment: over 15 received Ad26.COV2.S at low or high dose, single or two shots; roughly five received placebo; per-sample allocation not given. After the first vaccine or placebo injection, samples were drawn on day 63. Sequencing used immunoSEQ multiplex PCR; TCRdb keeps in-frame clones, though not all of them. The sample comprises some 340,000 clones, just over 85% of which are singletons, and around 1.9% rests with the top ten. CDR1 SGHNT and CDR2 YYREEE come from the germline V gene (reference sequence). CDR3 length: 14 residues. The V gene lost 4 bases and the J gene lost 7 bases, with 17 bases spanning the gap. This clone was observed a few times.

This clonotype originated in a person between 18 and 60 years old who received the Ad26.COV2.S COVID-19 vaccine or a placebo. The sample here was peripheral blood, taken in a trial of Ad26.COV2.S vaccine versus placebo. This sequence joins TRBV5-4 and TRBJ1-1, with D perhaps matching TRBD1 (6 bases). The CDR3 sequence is CASSPRGGANEAFF. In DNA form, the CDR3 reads TGTGCCAGCAGCCCAAGGGGGGGGGCAAATGAAGCTTTCTTT. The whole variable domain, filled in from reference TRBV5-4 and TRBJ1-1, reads ETGVTQSPTHLIKTRGQQVTLRCSSQSGHNTVSWYQQALGQGPQFIFQYYREEENGRGNFPPRFSGLQFPNYSSELNVNALELDDSALYLCASSPRGGANEAFFGQGTRLTVV.